The 2 T cell receptor beta chains below all came from one sample that was sequenced in a study of cytomegalovirus exposure and HLA in healthy donors. 60 Vbeta and 13 Jbeta primers were used in PCR. The protocol was immunoSEQ multiplex PCR, while the TCRdb copy is restricted to in-frame clones and leaves out a portion. The sample's table shows 100,000 to 150,000 clones. The sample comprised PBMCs. These TCRs come from a woman aged 35 to 49 in good health and CMV-seronegative.

Here the CDR3 reads CASSPSQDPRNTQYF. CDR3 coding DNA: TGTGCCAGTAGTCCCTCACAGGACCCCCGAAATACGCAGTATTTT. This chain connects TRBV19 to TRBJ2-3, with D tentatively TRBD1 (5 bases). V was pared by 5 bases and J by 7 bases, with 19 bases between. Germline V lookup: CDR1 LNHDA, CDR2 SQIVND (reference sequence). CDR3 size: 15 residues. The complete variable domain, with remaining parts taken from reference TRBV19 and TRBJ2-3, reads DGGITQSPKYLFRKEGQNVTLSCEQNLNHDAMYWYRQDPGQGLRLIYYSQIVNDFQKGDIAEGYSVSREKKESFPLTVTSAQKNPTAFYLCASSPSQDPRNTQYFGPGTRLTVL.

As DNA, the CDR3 is TGCGCCAGCAGCTTGGATGAGAGATTGAACACTGAAGCTTTCTTT. Its translation: CASSLDERLNTEAFF. The chain joins TRBV5-1 to TRBJ1-1; no reliable D call. Trimming shortened V by 0 bases and J by 0 bases, and 9 bases separated the two germline ends. CDR1 is SGHRS and CDR2 is YFSETQ in the germline V gene. This CDR3 is 15 amino acids long.